This T cell receptor beta chain was sequenced for a study of blood T cell repertoires in COVID-19. TCRdb's copy holds only in-frame clones and misses some; the assay was immunoSEQ multiplex PCR. Of some 250,000 clones detected, 75% to 90% appear once; the ten largest clones hold around 7.8%. The CDR3 runs to 19 residues. CDR1 and CDR2 (germline): SEHNR, FQNEAQ (reference sequence). The V segment lost 5 bases and the J segment 0 bases; nucleotides outside the gene matches: 13. The sample comprised peripheral blood. The receptor comes from a man aged 60-69 years who had recovered from COVID-19. The rearrangement joins TRBV7-9 to TRBJ1-4, with 9 bases aligning to TRBD1. Here the CDR3 reads CASSLSGTGNRATNEKLFF. The CDR3 bases are TGTGCCAGCAGCCTCTCCGGGACAGGGAACCGAGCAACTAATGAAAAACTGTTTTTT.